These T cell receptor beta chains were read from a single sample in a study of brain T cells in children with intractable seizures. Data came from immunoSEQ multiplex PCR; TCRdb stores just in-frame clones and leaves some out. The sample shows tens of thousands of clones, approximately 94% of them seen only once. The source material was peripheral blood, sampled at surgery. The source of these receptors is a boy aged 5 to 17 with focal cortical dysplasia and intractable seizures. Each CDR3 is given with its conserved first and last residue. Each record gives: D gene, J gene, clone size, V gene, CDR3 protein, CDR3 DNA. The D gene is left open where the match is weak. Clone size appears in some rows only: once, few, many, or a class for an expanded clone.

d_call: .; j_call: TRBJ1-1; clone_size: .; v_call: TRBV19; cdr3_aa: CASRGIGFTEAFF; cdr3_nt: TGTGCCAGTAGGGGTATAGGGTTCACTGAAGCTTTCTTT
d_call: TRBD1; j_call: TRBJ2-7; clone_size: .; v_call: TRBV11-2; cdr3_aa: CASSLVQGAPRSYEQYF; cdr3_nt: TGTGCCAGCAGCTTAGTTCAGGGGGCACCAAGGTCCTACGAGCAGTACTTC
d_call: .; j_call: TRBJ2-5; clone_size: .; v_call: TRBV6-5; cdr3_aa: CASSYSAGTEYF; cdr3_nt: TGTGCCAGCAGTTACTCGGCCGGGACGGAGTACTTC
d_call: .; j_call: TRBJ2-7; clone_size: .; v_call: TRBV28; cdr3_aa: CASSLGQSSSYEQYF; cdr3_nt: TGTGCCAGCAGCCTTGGACAGTCGAGCTCCTACGAGCAGTACTTC
d_call: .; j_call: TRBJ2-3; clone_size: .; v_call: TRBV30; cdr3_aa: CAWSVGVGGTDTQYF; cdr3_nt: TGTGCCTGGAGTGTAGGAGTTGGGGGCACAGATACGCAGTATTTT
d_call: .; j_call: TRBJ2-3; clone_size: .; v_call: TRBV5-4; cdr3_aa: CASSLQTDTQYF; cdr3_nt: TGTGCCAGCAGCTTGCAAACCGATACGCAGTATTTT
d_call: .; j_call: TRBJ1-2; clone_size: .; v_call: TRBV6-5; cdr3_aa: CASSRDSSYGYTF; cdr3_nt: TGTGCCAGCAGTCGAGACAGCTCCTATGGCTACACCTTC
d_call: TRBD2; j_call: TRBJ2-1; clone_size: .; v_call: TRBV6-5; cdr3_aa: CASRGLAAPPNEQFF; cdr3_nt: TGTGCCAGCAGGGGACTAGCGGCCCCCCCCAATGAGCAGTTCTTC
d_call: .; j_call: TRBJ1-2; clone_size: .; v_call: TRBV5-6; cdr3_aa: CASSPRGTLNYGYTF; cdr3_nt: TGTGCCAGCAGCCCAAGAGGGACCCTTAACTATGGCTACACCTTC
d_call: TRBD2; j_call: TRBJ2-1; clone_size: .; v_call: TRBV9; cdr3_aa: CASSPRTSGTYNEQFF; cdr3_nt: TGTGCCAGCAGCCCGCGGACTAGCGGGACCTACAATGAGCAGTTCTTC
d_call: TRBD2; j_call: TRBJ2-3; clone_size: .; v_call: TRBV15; cdr3_aa: CATSRFQSGSADTQYF; cdr3_nt: TGTGCCACCAGCAGATTTCAGAGCGGGAGTGCAGATACGCAGTATTTT
d_call: .; j_call: TRBJ2-7; clone_size: .; v_call: TRBV3-1/TRBV3-2; cdr3_aa: CASSQGAGVYEQYF; cdr3_nt: TGTGCCAGCAGCCAAGGGGCAGGGGTATACGAGCAGTACTTC
d_call: TRBD2; j_call: TRBJ2-2; clone_size: .; v_call: TRBV7-9; cdr3_aa: CASSSRTSGSNTGELFF; cdr3_nt: TGTGCCAGCAGCTCGAGAACTAGCGGATCGAACACCGGGGAGCTGTTTTTT
d_call: TRBD1; j_call: TRBJ2-6; clone_size: once; v_call: TRBV2; cdr3_aa: CASSTTGGTGANVLTF; cdr3_nt: TGTGCCAGCAGTACAACAGGGGGCACTGGGGCCAACGTCCTGACTTTC
d_call: .; j_call: TRBJ2-7; clone_size: .; v_call: TRBV6-5; cdr3_aa: CASEAESSYEQYF; cdr3_nt: TGTGCCAGCGAGGCGGAAAGCTCCTACGAGCAGTACTTC
d_call: .; j_call: TRBJ1-5; clone_size: .; v_call: TRBV19; cdr3_aa: CASSRYRVSNQPQHF; cdr3_nt: TGTGCCAGTAGTAGATACAGGGTTAGCAATCAGCCCCAGCATTTT
d_call: .; j_call: TRBJ2-3; clone_size: once; v_call: TRBV7-6; cdr3_aa: CASSLGRGWDTDTQYF; cdr3_nt: TGTGCCAGCAGCTTAGGCCGGGGGTGGGACACAGATACGCAGTATTTT
d_call: .; j_call: TRBJ1-2; clone_size: .; v_call: TRBV15; cdr3_aa: CATSRERNTGVSYYGYTF; cdr3_nt: TGTGCCACCAGCAGAGAGAGGAACACCGGGGTTTCCTACTATGGCTACACCTTC
d_call: .; j_call: TRBJ2-5; clone_size: .; v_call: TRBV18; cdr3_aa: CASSPIYLEGHQETQYF; cdr3_nt: TGTGCCAGCTCACCTATCTACCTAGAGGGTCACCAAGAGACCCAGTACTTC
d_call: TRBD1; j_call: TRBJ2-1; clone_size: .; v_call: TRBV9; cdr3_aa: CASSVPQQGGYNEQFF; cdr3_nt: TGTGCCAGCAGCGTACCCCAACAGGGGGGTTACAATGAGCAGTTCTTC
d_call: .; j_call: TRBJ2-3; clone_size: .; v_call: TRBV30; cdr3_aa: CAWSLWGTDTQYF; cdr3_nt: TGTGCCTGGAGCCTTTGGGGCACAGATACGCAGTATTTT
d_call: TRBD2; j_call: TRBJ2-1; clone_size: once; v_call: TRBV6-5; cdr3_aa: CASSSWGGNNEQFF; cdr3_nt: TGTGCCAGCAGTTCGTGGGGGGGAAACAATGAGCAGTTCTTC
d_call: TRBD1; j_call: TRBJ1-2; clone_size: .; v_call: TRBV28; cdr3_aa: CASSWGQASVNYGYTF; cdr3_nt: TGTGCCAGCAGTTGGGGACAGGCCTCCGTGAACTATGGCTACACCTTC
d_call: TRBD2; j_call: TRBJ2-1; clone_size: .; v_call: TRBV24-1; cdr3_aa: CATSDPTSGSYNEQFF; cdr3_nt: TGTGCCACCAGTGATCCTACTAGCGGGAGTTACAATGAGCAGTTCTTC
d_call: TRBD1; j_call: TRBJ1-5; clone_size: .; v_call: TRBV5-8; cdr3_aa: CASYDRDYYSNQPQHF; cdr3_nt: TGTGCCAGCTATGACAGGGACTACTATAGCAATCAGCCCCAGCATTTT
d_call: .; j_call: TRBJ1-1; clone_size: .; v_call: TRBV5-1; cdr3_aa: CASSLVGFTEAFF; cdr3_nt: TGCGCCAGCAGCTTGGTGGGGTTCACTGAAGCTTTCTTT
d_call: TRBD2; j_call: TRBJ2-1; clone_size: .; v_call: TRBV5-1; cdr3_aa: CASSLDGSGGPLGEQFF; cdr3_nt: TGCGCCAGCAGCTTGGACGGGTCGGGAGGGCCGTTGGGTGAGCAGTTCTTC
d_call: .; j_call: TRBJ1-4; clone_size: .; v_call: TRBV9; cdr3_aa: CASSVASGREKLFF; cdr3_nt: TGTGCCAGCAGCGTAGCTTCGGGGCGGGAAAAACTGTTTTTT